The 29 T cell receptor beta chains given below trace back to one sample, sequenced in a study of persistence of HIV-infected CD4 T cells. For these TCRs, the target antigens are not known. The libraries were made with immunoSEQ version 4 in survey mode. Clones were read by immunoSEQ multiplex PCR, and TCRdb kept only the in-frame ones, dropping some. The table lists 48,000 or so clones, 70% to 80% of them singletons. Cells were stimulated with CMV-infected fibroblast lysates at 10 ug/mL. Memory cells lacking CD40L and CD69 with high CD45RO were sorted. The sample here was CD4+ T cells sorted from PBMCs after approximately 18-hour stimulation, taken from a patient who received antiretroviral therapy. These receptors were obtained from an adult man with HIV who was CMV-seropositive.

The V call is TRBV12-3 or TRBV12-4, the J call TRBJ1-1; D is ambiguous. V was clipped by 3 bases and J by 0 bases, with 2 bases between them. CDR3 length: 12 amino acids. In DNA form, the CDR3 reads TGTGCCAGCAGTTTGTTGAACACTGAAGCTTTCTTT. This encodes CASSLLNTEAFF.

This clone is large by share. This chain connects TRBV5-1 to TRBJ1-2; D is undetermined. V was pared by 4 bases and J by 8 bases, with 15 bases between. The CDR3 is 13 residues long. Looked up from germline, CDR1 is SGHRS and CDR2 is YFSETQ. CDR3 sequence reads: CASSENQVQGYTF. The CDR3 nucleotides are TGCGCCAGCAGCGAAAACCAGGTACAGGGCTACACCTTC.

This sequence joins TRBV9 and TRBJ2-2; D is unresolved. Deletions cut 1 base from V and 2 bases from J, with 9 bases between. The germline V gene has CDR1 SGDLS and CDR2 YYNGEE. This CDR3 has 15 residues. The CDR3 bases are TGTGCCAGCAGCGTAACCCCCGTCAACACCGGGGAGCTGTTTTTT. It is translated as CASSVTPVNTGELFF. The entire variable domain, with the rest obtained from reference TRBV9 and TRBJ2-2, is as follows: DSGVTQTPKHLITATGQRVTLRCSPRSGDLSVYWYQQSLDQGLQFLIQYYNGEERAKGNILERFSAQQFPDLHSELNLSSLELGDSALYFCASSVTPVNTGELFFGEGSRLTVL.

This chain uses TRBV6-5 with TRBJ1-2; D remains ambiguous. The germline V gene has CDR1 MNHEY and CDR2 SVGAGI. Trimming pared 0 bases from V and 4 bases from J, leaving 6 bases between. The CDR3 covers 13 residues. The CDR3 reads CASSYSNSYGYTF. The DNA of the CDR3 is TGTGCCAGCAGTTACTCGAACTCCTATGGCTACACCTTC.

A few counts support this clone. This rearrangement joins TRBV11-1 to TRBJ1-1; weak D call: TRBD1 (6 bases). V was shortened by 5 bases and J by 4 bases, with 17 bases between the two germline ends. The CDR3 length is 15 residues. Germline V CDR1 and CDR2: SGHAT, FQDESV (reference sequence). The CDR3 sequence is CASSLTQGIGTEAFF. CDR3 nucleotide sequence: TGTGCCAGCAGCCTGACACAGGGTATCGGCACTGAAGCTTTCTTT.

The V and J genes are TRBV19 and TRBJ2-3; TRBD2 matches at 7 bases. Per germline, CDR1 LNHDA and CDR2 SQIVND (reference sequence). The J segment lost 0 bases and the V segment lost 6 bases, leaving 6 bases of the junction unmatched. The CDR3 runs 15 residues. The CDR3 is CASSGRERSTDTQYF. In nucleotides, the CDR3 is TGTGCCAGTAGCGGGCGGGAGAGGAGCACAGATACGCAGTATTTT.

The rearrangement links TRBV18 to TRBJ2-1, with a possible D match to TRBD2 (5 bases). V lost 8 bases and J lost 2, with 13 bases in between. The CDR3 runs to 14 residues. The germline gives CDR1 KGHSH, CDR2 LQKENI. The CDR3 DNA is TGTGCCAGCACGATAGGGAGCCCCTACAATGAGCAGTTCTTC. This sequence encodes CASTIGSPYNEQFF.

V and J are TRBV30 and TRBJ1-1; 7 bases match TRBD1. This CDR3 contains 17 residues. Germline V gene data show CDR1 as GTSNPN and CDR2 as SVGIG (reference sequence). V gave up 0 bases and J gave up 0 bases; unmatched junction bases: 10. The CDR3: CAWSVPTGSIMNTEAFF. Written as DNA, the CDR3 is TGTGCCTGGAGTGTACCGACAGGGAGTATCATGAACACTGAAGCTTTCTTT.

The chain carries TRBV6-5 and TRBJ2-2; D gene unclear. Germline V gene sequence: CDR1 MNHEY, CDR2 SVGAGI. Trimming shortened V by 5 bases and J by 2 bases, and 9 bases separated the two germline ends. CDR3 length: 14 amino acids. CDR3 protein: CASSPTENTGELFF. The CDR3 nucleotides are TGTGCCAGCAGTCCGACGGAAAACACCGGGGAGCTGTTTTTT.

The rearrangement joins TRBV4-1 to TRBJ1-1; weak D call: TRBD1 (5 bases). V gave up 9 bases and J gave up 0 bases, with 11 bases separating them. Germline CDR1 reads MGHRA; CDR2 reads YSYEKL. CDR3 size: 13 residues. The CDR3 spells CASCKGLNTEAFF. CDR3 coding DNA: TGCGCCAGTTGTAAGGGGTTGAACACTGAAGCTTTCTTT.

This clone is medium-sized within its sample. This rearrangement joins TRBV5-4 to TRBJ1-4; TRBD1 might be the D (5 bases). This CDR3 has 16 residues. Germline CDR1 is SGHNT and CDR2 is YYREEE (reference sequence). Trimming removed 2 bases at V and 4 bases at J, with 15 bases between. CDR3 sequence reads: CASSLYTGTRNEKLFF. CDR3 nucleotides: TGTGCCAGCAGCTTATACACAGGCACTCGTAATGAAAAACTGTTTTTT.

The chain couples TRBV4-2 to TRBJ2-1; TRBD2 might be the D (6 bases). This CDR3 spans 13 amino acids. Trimming removed 0 bases from V and 10 bases from J, with 10 bases in between. CDR1 and CDR2 from the germline V gene are LGHNA and YNFKEQ. The CDR3 DNA sequence: TGTGCCAGCAGCCAAGATAATGCGGGAGAGCAGTTCTTC. It translates to CASSQDNAGEQFF.

The chain carries TRBV10-3 and TRBJ2-3; 8 bases match TRBD2. Germline V CDR1 and CDR2: ENHRY, SYGVKD. The CDR3 is 16 residues long. The trim removed 3 bases at V and 0 bases at J, leaving 5 bases unmatched. CDR3 amino acids: CAISDKAGASTDTQYF. The CDR3 DNA reads as TGTGCCATCAGTGATAAAGCGGGGGCGAGCACAGATACGCAGTATTTT.

This chain uses TRBV7-3 with TRBJ2-1; 11 bases map to TRBD2. The J segment lost 7 bases and the V segment lost 2 bases, leaving 7 bases of the junction unmatched. Germline V gene lookup returns CDR1 SGHTA and CDR2 FQGTGA. CDR3 length: 16 amino acids. CDR3 region: CASSLVPTSGRNEQFF. CDR3 sequence (DNA): TGTGCCAGCAGCTTAGTCCCCACTAGCGGGAGAAATGAGCAGTTCTTC.

This chain connects TRBV14 to TRBJ2-1; D gene uncertain. Germline V CDR1 and CDR2: SGHDN, FVKESK. Trimming removed 4 bases from V and 0 bases from J, with 4 bases in between. The CDR3 is 13 amino acids. Here the CDR3 DNA reads TGTGCCAGCAGCCCCCCCTCCTACAATGAGCAGTTCTTC. Translation: CASSPPSYNEQFF.

CDR3 sequence: CASSHRRGTGHEKLFF. In DNA form, the CDR3 reads TGTGCCAGCAGCCACCGAAGGGGGACGGGCCATGAAAAACTGTTTTTT. The J gene is TRBJ1-4, the V gene TRBV14; possible D gene TRBD1, 6 bases. Germline V gives CDR1 SGHDN, CDR2 FVKESK. The V end was cut by 3 bases, the J end by 6 bases, with 17 bases between. This CDR3 has 16 amino acids.

The genes are TRBV11-3 and TRBJ2-1; 12 bases align to TRBD2. The ends lost 5 bases at V and 10 bases at J; junction bases unmatched: 6. Per the germline V gene, CDR1 is SGHNT and CDR2 is YENEEA. The CDR3 sequence is 14 residues long. In DNA, the CDR3 is TGTGCCAGCAGCCCTACGACTAGCGGGGGCGAGCAGTTCTTC. It codes for CASSPTTSGGEQFF.

The chain carries TRBV10-3 and TRBJ1-2; no definite D call. Trimming left V 0 bases short and J 3 bases short, with 8 bases between. This CDR3 has 14 residues. Germline V gives CDR1 ENHRY, CDR2 SYGVKD. CDR3 in amino acids: CAISESNSHYGYTF. The CDR3 nucleotides read TGTGCCATCAGTGAGTCAAACAGCCACTATGGCTACACCTTC.

The genes are TRBV6-1 and TRBJ1-2; D perhaps matches TRBD1 (5 bases). The germline CDR1 and CDR2 sequences are MNHNS and SASEGT. This CDR3 has 15 amino acids. Trimming removed 10 bases at V and 0 bases at J, with 18 bases between. CDR3 region: CATPRTRGSNYGYTF. The CDR3 nucleotides are TGTGCCACCCCTCGGACGCGGGGGTCTAACTATGGCTACACCTTC.

This chain connects TRBV10-3 to TRBJ1-1; no clear D. CDR1 ENHRY and CDR2 SYGVKD come from the germline V gene. Trimming cost V 5 bases and J 0 bases, with 7 bases left between them. This CDR3 is 13 amino acids long. As DNA, the CDR3 is TGTGCCATCAGTAACACTGTGAACACTGAAGCTTTCTTT. Translating gives CAISNTVNTEAFF.

This chain links TRBV12-5 with TRBJ1-1; TRBD1 matches 8 bases. The trim removed 1 base at V and 3 bases at J, leaving 7 bases unmatched. The germline CDR1 and CDR2 sequences are LGHNT and FRNRAP. The CDR3 has 16 amino acids. The CDR3 sequence: CASGLARTGGDTEAFF. In DNA form, the CDR3 reads TGTGCTAGTGGTTTGGCCCGAACAGGGGGGGACACTGAAGCTTTCTTT.

The V and J genes are TRBV5-1 and TRBJ2-2; D is unclear. V was pared by 4 bases and J by 2 bases, with 9 bases between. The CDR3 runs to 14 residues. CDR1 and CDR2 from the germline V gene are SGHRS and YFSETQ. CDR3 sequence reads: CASSAPQNTGELFF. The CDR3 bases are TGCGCCAGCAGCGCCCCTCAAAACACCGGGGAGCTGTTTTTT.

In this sample, this clone turned up once. The V call is TRBV13, the J call TRBJ1-2; unclear D gene. The CDR3 totals 13 residues. In germline, CDR1 is PRHDT, CDR2 FYEKMQ (reference sequence). Trimming removed 1 base at V and 4 bases at J, with 7 bases between. CDR3 sequence reads: CASSLDRGYGYTF. CDR3 coding DNA: TGTGCCAGCAGCTTAGACAGAGGCTATGGCTACACCTTC.

The chain joins TRBV5-1 to TRBJ2-3; TRBD2 matches 12 bases. CDR3 length: 17 residues. Germline V CDR1 and CDR2: SGHRS, YFSETQ. The trim removed 4 bases at V and 1 base at J, leaving 7 bases unmatched. The CDR3 spells CASSPGLAGLGTDTQYF. CDR3 bases: TGCGCCAGCAGCCCCGGACTAGCGGGGCTCGGCACAGATACGCAGTATTTT.

This chain links TRBV6-5 with TRBJ2-3; D is ambiguous. V dropped 9 bases and J dropped 1 base, with 11 bases sitting between them. Germline V gene data show CDR1 as MNHEY and CDR2 as SVGAGI. The length of the CDR3 is 13 residues. The CDR3 is CASTRWGTDTQYF. The CDR3 DNA is TGTGCCAGTACACGCTGGGGCACAGATACGCAGTATTTT.

The chain has TRBV6-2 or TRBV6-3 and TRBJ1-1; D might be TRBD1 (5 bases). Trimming cost V 5 bases and J 0 bases, with 10 bases left between them. In germline, CDR1 is MNHEY, CDR2 SVGEGT. The CDR3 runs to 14 residues. CDR3 region: CASSGDGLNTEAFF. In DNA form, the CDR3 reads TGTGCCAGCAGTGGGGACGGATTGAACACTGAAGCTTTCTTT.

The CDR3 loop reads CATHGGQGSGNTIYF. DNA for the CDR3: TGTGCCACCCACGGAGGACAGGGCTCTGGAAACACCATATATTTT. This rearrangement joins TRBV10-3 to TRBJ1-3, with 8 bases fitting TRBD1. Germline CDR1 ENHRY, CDR2 SYGVKD. The CDR3 has 15 amino acids. V trimming: 10 bases; J trimming: 0 bases; junction bases outside the gene matches: 8.

This clone turned up a few times. The CDR3 coding sequence is TGTGCCAGCAGTTCCGGGGGCCAAGAGACCCAGTACTTC. Its protein product is CASSSGGQETQYF. The chain carries TRBV12-3 or TRBV12-4 and TRBJ2-5, with TRBD2 as a possible D gene (6 bases). There are 13 residues in the CDR3. Trimming took 4 bases from V and 1 from J, leaving 7 bases between them.

A few counts support this clone. The chain uses TRBV2 and TRBJ2-2; D call uncertain. V was pared by 4 bases and J by 1 base, with 10 bases between. Per the germline V gene, CDR1 is SNHLY and CDR2 is FYNNEI. The CDR3 is 15 amino acids. In DNA, the CDR3 is TGTGCCAGCAGTGTGGAACAGATGAACACCGGGGAGCTGTTTTTT. It yields the protein CASSVEQMNTGELFF.